Listed here are 11 T cell receptor beta chains from one sample, sequenced in a study of cytomegalovirus exposure and HLA in healthy donors. Primers: 60 Vbeta forward and 13 Jbeta reverse. Profiling relied on immunoSEQ multiplex PCR, and the TCRdb table lists in-frame clones only, not all of them. The table shows around 100,000 clones, with roughly 73% occurring only once. The sequencing sample was made of PBMCs. These receptors were obtained from a man aged 40-55 years in good health and CMV-seronegative.

CDR3 coding DNA: TGCGCCAGCAGCCAAGATGTAACTAGTCCGCAGTATTTT. Translation: CASSQDVTSPQYF. The chain joins TRBV4-1 to TRBJ2-3; tentatively, D is TRBD2 (5 bases). V lost 0 bases and J 10 bases, leaving 11 bases between the germline ends. Looked up from germline, CDR1 is MGHRA and CDR2 is YSYEKL. The CDR3 has 13 residues.

This chain joins TRBV11-2 and TRBJ2-7, with D possibly matching TRBD2 (5 bases). The CDR3 contains 15 residues. V lost 7 bases to trimming and J lost 2 bases, with 18 bases between them. The germline V gene has CDR1 SGHAT and CDR2 FQNNGV. The chain's CDR3 is CASTKNRGVAYEQYF. The CDR3 DNA follows: TGTGCCAGCACCAAGAATCGGGGAGTTGCCTACGAGCAGTACTTC.

V gene TRBV5-1 combines with J gene TRBJ1-1; D gene ambiguous. V was shortened by 0 bases and J by 2 bases, with 8 bases between the two germline ends. The CDR3 covers 14 residues. Germline V gives CDR1 SGHRS, CDR2 YFSETQ. Written as DNA, the CDR3 is TGCGCCAGCAGCTTGGATAGTAGAAACACTGAAGCTTTCTTT. This encodes CASSLDSRNTEAFF.

This chain links TRBV6-1 with TRBJ2-2, with TRBD2 identical over 7 bases. After removal of 8 bases from V and 3 bases from J, the junction contained 6 bases not matched to a gene. Germline V gives CDR1 MNHNS, CDR2 SASEGT. The CDR3 has 14 residues. CDR3 protein: CASWEGAYTGELFF. The CDR3 DNA is TGTGCCAGCTGGGAGGGAGCATACACCGGGGAGCTGTTTTTT.

The chain uses TRBV6-6 and TRBJ1-2, with D tentatively TRBD1 (6 bases). Looked up from germline, CDR1 is MNHNY and CDR2 is SVGAGI (reference sequence). V gave up 5 bases and J gave up 4 bases, with 8 bases separating them. CDR3 length: 12 residues. The CDR3 coding sequence is TGTGCCAGCAGTGGGGACATCTATGGCTACACCTTC. Its protein product is CASSGDIYGYTF.

This clone was counted between two and nine times. V and J are TRBV18 and TRBJ2-3; 7 bases are shared with TRBD2. V was pared by 6 bases and J by 5 bases, with 11 bases of the junction left unmatched. In germline, CDR1 is KGHSH, CDR2 LQKENI. CDR3 length equals 15 residues. CDR3 coding DNA: TGTGCCAGCTCGCCTAGCGCCCCGGGGGGAGATACGCAGTATTTT. It encodes CASSPSAPGGDTQYF.

The chain employs TRBV25-1 and TRBJ2-5, with D possibly matching TRBD1 (5 bases). Germline CDR1 reads MGHDK; CDR2 reads SYGVNS. This CDR3 has 14 amino acids. V lost 4 bases and J lost 2, with 11 bases in between. The CDR3 DNA reads TGTGCCAGCAGTGGTCGACAGAAGCAAGAGACCCAGTACTTC. Translation: CASSGRQKQETQYF.

The J gene is TRBJ2-1, the V gene TRBV11-2; D uncertain. The CDR3 runs to 12 residues. Germline loops: CDR1 SGHAT, CDR2 FQNNGV. The germline V and J ends were trimmed by 1 base and 6 bases, with 4 bases remaining between them. The CDR3 sequence is CASSLASNEQFF. In DNA form, the CDR3 reads TGTGCCAGCAGCTTAGCCTCCAATGAGCAGTTCTTC.

The chain links TRBV5-4 to TRBJ2-3, with 8 bases that match TRBD2. The CDR3 consists of 16 residues. CDR1 is SGHNT and CDR2 is YYREEE in the germline V gene (reference sequence). Germline trimming cut 3 bases from V and 0 bases from J; bases unmatched to any gene: 6. The CDR3 sequence is CASSSGGARSTDTQYF. The DNA for the CDR3 is TGTGCCAGCAGCTCCGGGGGGGCGCGGAGCACAGATACGCAGTATTTT.

The CDR3 spells CASSLAGTSGYEQYF. The CDR3 nucleotides read TGTGCCAGCAGCTTAGCTGGGACTAGCGGCTACGAGCAGTACTTC. The chain couples TRBV13 to TRBJ2-7, with TRBD2 matching 11 bases. The J segment lost 3 bases and the V segment lost 1 base, leaving 2 bases of the junction unmatched. Germline V lookup: CDR1 PRHDT, CDR2 FYEKMQ (reference sequence). CDR3 length equals 15 residues.

The chain combines TRBV28 with TRBJ2-2; 7 nucleotides line up with TRBD1. CDR1 MDHEN and CDR2 SYDVKM come from the germline V gene. CDR3 size: 15 residues. Losses at the gene ends were 10 bases for V and 4 bases for J; bases not matched to a gene: 12. CDR3 sequence reads: CATVVFSGGTGELFF. DNA of the CDR3: TGTGCCACAGTGGTCTTCTCAGGGGGCACCGGGGAGCTGTTTTTT.